These 29 T cell receptor beta chains were sequenced from one sample in a study of cytomegalovirus exposure and HLA in healthy donors. 13 Jbeta primers and 60 Vbeta primers were used for the PCR. Libraries were prepared by immunoSEQ multiplex PCR; TCRdb keeps only in-frame clonotypes and omits some of them. This sample's table has some 80,000 clones. Sequences were obtained from PBMCs. These receptors were taken from a woman aged 25 to 39 in good health and CMV-seronegative.

The rearrangement joins TRBV19 to TRBJ1-4; D perhaps matches TRBD1 (6 bases). The CDR3 loop spans 15 amino acids. Germline values: CDR1 LNHDA, CDR2 SQIVND (reference sequence). V was clipped by 1 base and J by 6 bases, with 12 bases between them. The CDR3 region is CASSIGVQGYEKLFF. CDR3 DNA sequence: TGTGCCAGTAGTATAGGAGTACAGGGATATGAAAAACTGTTTTTT.

The rearrangement joins TRBV27 to TRBJ2-3; TRBD2 agrees at 9 bases. Germline trimming cut 0 bases from V and 7 bases from J; bases unmatched to any gene: 5. The germline V gene has CDR1 MNHEY and CDR2 SMNVEV (reference sequence). CDR3 length: 15 residues. CDR3 DNA: TGTGCCAGCAGTTTATCTTGGCTAGCGGGACATACGCAGTATTTT. This codes for CASSLSWLAGHTQYF.

V gene TRBV6-5 combines with J gene TRBJ2-3, with TRBD1 matching over 8 bases. Germline V CDR1 and CDR2: MNHEY, SVGAGI. Trimming removed 6 bases from V and 3 bases from J; junction bases left unmatched: 5. This CDR3 is 14 amino acids long. The CDR3 bases are TGTGCCAGCAGAGCAGGGGGCTTGACAGATACGCAGTATTTT. Protein: CASRAGGLTDTQYF.

The chain joins TRBV9 to TRBJ2-1; D gene unclear. CDR3 size: 16 residues. Trimming stripped 0 bases from V and 5 bases from J, with 15 bases between. Germline V gene lookup returns CDR1 SGDLS and CDR2 YYNGEE. The CDR3 DNA is TGTGCCAGCAGCGTAGCCCCAACTTCGCGAAACAATGAGCAGTTCTTC. Amino acid sequence: CASSVAPTSRNNEQFF.

This chain connects TRBV30 to TRBJ2-7; D ambiguous. Germline V gives CDR1 GTSNPN, CDR2 SVGIG (reference sequence). The CDR3 consists of 14 residues. Trimming took 0 bases from V and 6 from J, leaving 15 bases between them. In DNA, the CDR3 is TGTGCCTGGAGTGTAACGTATAAGAGTCCCGAGCAGTACTTC. Its translation is CAWSVTYKSPEQYF.

V usage is TRBV30 and J usage is TRBJ2-2, with TRBD1 as a possible D gene (6 bases). The germline gives CDR1 GTSNPN, CDR2 SVGIG (reference sequence). The V gene lost 4 bases and the J gene lost 0 bases, with 15 bases spanning the gap. The CDR3 covers 16 residues. This CDR3 reads CAWTQGLPSNTGELFF. For the CDR3, the DNA is TGTGCCTGGACCCAGGGGCTACCCTCGAACACCGGGGAGCTGTTTTTT.

The J gene is TRBJ2-1, the V gene TRBV5-1; D is possibly TRBD2 (5 bases). The germline gives CDR1 SGHRS, CDR2 YFSETQ. Trimming removed 4 bases from V and 6 bases from J, with 26 bases in between. CDR3 length: 18 amino acids. In DNA form, the CDR3 reads TGCGCCAGCAGCCCTAGTCTCCGCGAGCGGAAATCTGTCAATGAGCAGTTCTTC. Translating gives CASSPSLRERKSVNEQFF.

The chain has TRBV25-1 and TRBJ1-4; the match to TRBD1 covers 7 bases. CDR1 is MGHDK and CDR2 is SYGVNS in the germline V gene. The V and J ends lost 2 bases and 0 bases, in that order; junction bases with no gene match: 9. The CDR3 sequence is 18 residues long. DNA for the CDR3: TGTGCCAGCAGTGAACCGACAGGGTACAGGACAACTAATGAAAAACTGTTTTTT. Amino acid sequence: CASSEPTGYRTTNEKLFF.

This chain joins TRBV5-6 and TRBJ2-5, with 11 bases lining up with TRBD2. CDR1 SGHDT and CDR2 YYEEEE come from the germline V gene. The ends lost 5 bases at V and 1 base at J; junction bases unmatched: 4. The CDR3 consists of 15 residues. CDR3 sequence: CASSRLAGFQETQYF. CDR3 coding DNA: TGTGCCAGCAGTCGACTAGCGGGGTTCCAAGAGACCCAGTACTTC.

In regard to this clone: Mismatch with germline at one junction end may stem from a read error. The rearrangement links TRBV5-1 to TRBJ1-1, with 12 positions matching TRBD1. The CDR3 totals 15 residues. Germline V gene lookup returns CDR1 SGHRS and CDR2 YFSETQ. The CDR3 DNA follows: TGCGCCAGCAGAGGGACAGGGGGCATGAACACTGAAGATTTCTTT. This sequence encodes CASRGTGGMNTEDFF.

This chain links TRBV9 with TRBJ1-6; the D gene is possibly TRBD1 (6 bases). Germline V CDR1 and CDR2: SGDLS, YYNGEE. The CDR3 spans 15 residues. V lost 3 bases, J lost 7 bases, and 14 bases lay in between. The DNA of the CDR3 is TGTGCCAGCAGCGAAGGGGGGGCTTGGAATTCACCCCTCCACTTT. It yields the protein CASSEGGAWNSPLHF.

The gene calls are TRBV5-1 and TRBJ1-1; D might be TRBD1 (5 bases). The length of the CDR3 is 13 residues. V lost 2 bases and J lost 6, with 11 bases in between. Germline CDR1 reads SGHRS; CDR2 reads YFSETQ. CDR3 sequence (DNA): TGCGCCAGCAGCTTCAATTCAGGGTCTGAAGCTTTCTTT. The encoded protein is CASSFNSGSEAFF.

The chain joins TRBV4-1 to TRBJ2-2; 7 bases line up with TRBD1. This CDR3 has 19 residues. V lost 6 bases to trimming and J lost 6 bases; unmatched junction nucleotides: 22. The germline CDR1 and CDR2 sequences are MGHRA and YSYEKL. CDR3 DNA sequence: TGCGCCAGCAGTCCTATGGGTAGGACAGGACTTCTAGGAGCCGGGGAGCTGTTTTTT. The encoded protein is CASSPMGRTGLLGAGELFF.

This chain links TRBV7-2 with TRBJ2-7, with D perhaps matching TRBD1 (6 bases). CDR1 is SGHTA, CDR2 FQGNSA, per germline. V was shortened by 3 bases and J by 3 bases, with 12 bases between the two germline ends. This CDR3 contains 14 residues. CDR3 residues: CASSFLPGDYEQYF. In nucleotides, the CDR3 is TGTGCCAGCAGCTTCCTCCCAGGGGACTACGAGCAGTACTTC.

V is TRBV30 and J is TRBJ2-2; 10 nucleotides line up with TRBD1. CDR3 length: 15 residues. Germline V gene sequence: CDR1 GTSNPN, CDR2 SVGIG (reference sequence). The V segment lost 0 bases and the J segment 3 bases; nucleotides outside the gene matches: 1. As DNA, the CDR3 is TGTGCCTGGAGTGTCGACAGGGGGCACACCGGGGAGCTGTTTTTT. Encoded protein: CAWSVDRGHTGELFF.

This sequence joins TRBV4-2 and TRBJ2-1; maybe TRBD1 (5 bases). This CDR3 contains 16 residues. CDR1 is LGHNA and CDR2 is YNFKEQ in the germline V gene. The germline V and J ends were trimmed by 0 bases and 5 bases, with 14 bases remaining between them. CDR3: CASSQEGLERDNEQFF. CDR3 in DNA: TGTGCCAGCAGCCAAGAGGGGCTAGAAAGGGACAATGAGCAGTTCTTC.

The chain employs TRBV7-2 and TRBJ1-4; D not certain. This CDR3 is 12 amino acids long. Between the trimmed V and J ends, which lost 7 bases and 7 bases, there was a span of 10 bases. Per germline, CDR1 SGHTA and CDR2 FQGNSA. The CDR3 DNA is TGTGCCAGCACCAACTCCCCTGAAAAACTGTTTTTT. This sequence encodes CASTNSPEKLFF. The complete variable domain, with remaining parts taken from reference TRBV7-2 and TRBJ1-4, reads GAGVSQSPSNKVTEKGKDVELRCDPISGHTALYWYRQSLGQGLEFLIYFQGNSAPDKSGLPSDRFSAERTGGSVSTLTIQRTQQEDSAVYLCASTNSPEKLFFGSGTQLSVL.

The V call is TRBV6-6, the J call TRBJ1-1; D not resolved. Germline V gene sequence: CDR1 MNHNY, CDR2 SVGAGI (reference sequence). The CDR3 extends over 15 amino acids. V was pared by 4 bases and J by 6 bases, with 18 bases between. In nucleotides, the CDR3 is TGTGCCAGCAGTTTATCGGACCCAGGAGGCTCTGAAGCTTTCTTT. This translates into CASSLSDPGGSEAFF.

This chain uses TRBV7-2 with TRBJ1-1, with D possibly matching TRBD1 (5 bases). V was trimmed by 2 bases and J by 4 bases, leaving 11 bases between them. This CDR3 comprises 14 residues. CDR1 and CDR2 from the germline V gene are SGHTA and FQGNSA. This chain's CDR3 is CASSLHGGGTEAFF. CDR3 DNA: TGTGCCAGCAGCTTACACGGGGGAGGCACTGAAGCTTTCTTT. Variable domain in full (rest from reference TRBV7-2 and TRBJ1-1): GAGVSQSPSNKVTEKGKDVELRCDPISGHTALYWYRQSLGQGLEFLIYFQGNSAPDKSGLPSDRFSAERTGGSVSTLTIQRTQQEDSAVYLCASSLHGGGTEAFFGQGTRLTVV.

The chain carries TRBV18 and TRBJ2-5; 7 positions match TRBD2. CDR1 is KGHSH and CDR2 is LQKENI in the germline V gene. J was trimmed by 3 bases and V by 6 bases; bases with no gene match: 4. The CDR3 consists of 13 residues. The CDR3 DNA sequence: TGTGCCAGCTCCCCGCGGGAGAAAGAGACCCAGTACTTC. As protein: CASSPREKETQYF.

This sequence joins TRBV30 and TRBJ2-7; possibly TRBD2 for D (5 bases). The CDR3 covers 13 residues. The V gene's germline CDR1 is GTSNPN and CDR2 SVGIG (reference sequence). Deletions cut 6 bases from V and 1 base from J, with 13 bases between. The CDR3 nucleotides are TGTGCCTGTGATCGGGGTACATCCTACGAGCAGTACTTC. It codes for CACDRGTSYEQYF.

The V call is TRBV18, the J call TRBJ2-3; the D gene is possibly TRBD1 (5 bases). Germline CDR1 and CDR2: KGHSH and LQKENI. V lost 3 bases and J lost 6, with 13 bases in between. This CDR3 has 14 residues. The CDR3 protein is CASSPGQRRDTQYF. As DNA, the CDR3 is TGTGCCAGCTCACCGGGGCAGAGACGGGATACGCAGTATTTT.

The rearrangement links TRBV4-2 to TRBJ1-2; maybe TRBD1 (6 bases). The germline V gene encodes CDR1 LGHNA and CDR2 YNFKEQ. The V end was cut by 0 bases, the J end by 7 bases, with 15 bases between. This CDR3 has 15 amino acids. The CDR3 nucleotides read TGTGCCAGCAGCCAAGATACGCAACAGGGCGTTGGCTACACCTTC. This sequence encodes CASSQDTQQGVGYTF.

The rearrangement links TRBV5-4 to TRBJ1-3; TRBD1 aligns across 7 bases. V lost 2 bases, J lost 2 bases, and 1 base stayed unmatched. There are 14 residues in the CDR3. From germline, CDR1 is SGHNT and CDR2 YYREEE (reference sequence). As DNA, the CDR3 is TGTGCCAGCAGCTTCGGGACAGCTGGAAACACCATATATTTT. Residues: CASSFGTAGNTIYF.

The chain is built from TRBV4-2 and TRBJ2-2, with 9 bases identical to TRBD2. With V trimmed by 0 bases and J by 7 bases, 12 bases remained unmatched. Germline CDR1 is LGHNA and CDR2 is YNFKEQ. The CDR3 has 18 amino acids. DNA for the CDR3: TGTGCCAGCAGCCAAGATCTAGCGGGATCCCTGGGGGGCGGGGAGCTGTTTTTT. It encodes CASSQDLAGSLGGGELFF.

This clone counts as medium-sized by frequency. In nucleotides, the CDR3 is TGTGCCAGCAGCTTACAGGGGTATCCAGATGGCTACACCTTC. Translation: CASSLQGYPDGYTF. V gene TRBV7-9 combines with J gene TRBJ1-2; possibly TRBD1 for D (6 bases). CDR1 is SEHNR, CDR2 FQNEAQ, per germline (reference sequence). V dropped 2 bases and J dropped 6 bases, with 13 bases sitting between them. This CDR3 is 14 amino acids long. Variable domain in full (rest from reference TRBV7-9 and TRBJ1-2): DTGVSQNPRHKITKRGQNVTFRCDPISEHNRLYWYRQTLGQGPEFLTYFQNEAQLEKSRLLSDRFSAERPKGSFSTLEIQRTEQGDSAMYLCASSLQGYPDGYTFGSGTRLTVV.

CDR3 region: CASSHGLAGGTDTQYF. The DNA of the CDR3 is TGCGCCAGCAGCCACGGACTAGCGGGAGGCACAGATACGCAGTATTTT. The chain recombines TRBV5-1 with TRBJ2-3; 13 bases fit TRBD2. Looked up from germline, CDR1 is SGHRS and CDR2 is YFSETQ. CDR3 length: 16 residues. After removal of 4 bases from V and 1 base from J, the junction contained 3 bases not matched to a gene.

V and J are TRBV12-5 and TRBJ2-7, with 8 nucleotides matching TRBD2. The junction had 12 bases not matched to a gene; V was cut back by 5 bases and J by 3 bases. The CDR3 totals 16 residues. Per germline, CDR1 LGHNT and CDR2 FRNRAP. The CDR3 nucleotides are TGTGCTAGTGGTAAACAATTGGGCGGGGGGTTCTACGAGCAGTACTTC. Translated, it gives CASGKQLGGGFYEQYF.

CDR3 DNA: TGTGCCAGCAGCCTCGGGGGGGCCGAGAACATTCAGTACTTC. Its protein product is CASSLGGAENIQYF. The rearrangement links TRBV28 to TRBJ2-4, with TRBD2 identical over 8 bases. Germline trimming cut 6 bases from V and 7 bases from J; bases unmatched to any gene: 8. Germline V gene sequence: CDR1 MDHEN, CDR2 SYDVKM. CDR3 length equals 14 residues.